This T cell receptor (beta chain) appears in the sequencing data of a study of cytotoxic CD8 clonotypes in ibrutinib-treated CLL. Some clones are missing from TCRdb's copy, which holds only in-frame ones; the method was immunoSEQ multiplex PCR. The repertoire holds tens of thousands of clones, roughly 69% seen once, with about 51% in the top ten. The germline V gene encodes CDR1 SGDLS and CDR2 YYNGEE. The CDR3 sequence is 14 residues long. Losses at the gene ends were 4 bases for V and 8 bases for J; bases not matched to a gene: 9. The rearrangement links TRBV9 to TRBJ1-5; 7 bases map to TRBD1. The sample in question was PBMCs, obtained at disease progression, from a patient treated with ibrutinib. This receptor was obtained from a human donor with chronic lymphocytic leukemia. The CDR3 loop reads CASSQSQGLKPQHF. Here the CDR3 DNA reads TGTGCCAGCAGCCAATCACAGGGGTTAAAGCCCCAGCATTTT.